This TCR beta chain was profiled in a study of T cell repertoires in cytomegalovirus infection. Notes on the study in general: Summed public TCR beta family frequency identified CMV carriers bearing the relevant HLA. In two of eight donors, the top clonotype was HLA-C-restricted CMV-specific.

TCRdb recomputed calls from the reads with MiXCR, one row per CDR3 protein. The sample holds about 320,000 distinct CDR3 sequences, roughly 9.5% seen once. This clonotype was seen a handful of times. Its target is not known. This TCR was recovered from a human donor in good health (CMV status not recorded). Some clones in this sample may be carry-over from other donors' samples. Sequencing was performed on PBMCs.

DNA of the CDR3: TGTGCCAGCAGCTTGGACAGGGCGAGTGGCTACACCTTC. This sequence encodes CASSLDRASGYTF. The rearrangement uses TRBV5-6 and TRBJ1-2; tentatively, D is TRBD1 (6 bases). With 0 bases removed from V and 7 bases from J, the gap between germline ends came to 10 bases. The CDR3 extends over 13 amino acids. Germline CDR1 and CDR2: SGHDT and YYEEEE.